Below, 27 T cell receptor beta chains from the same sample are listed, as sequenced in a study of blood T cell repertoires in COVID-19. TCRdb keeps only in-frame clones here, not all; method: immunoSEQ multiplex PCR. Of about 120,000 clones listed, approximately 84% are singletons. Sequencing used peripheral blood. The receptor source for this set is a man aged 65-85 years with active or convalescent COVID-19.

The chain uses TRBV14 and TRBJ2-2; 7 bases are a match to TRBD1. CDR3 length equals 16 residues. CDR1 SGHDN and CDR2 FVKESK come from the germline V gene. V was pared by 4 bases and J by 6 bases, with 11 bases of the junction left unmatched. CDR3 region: CASSRPSAGGPGELFF. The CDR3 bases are TGTGCCAGCAGCCGTCCCTCGGCAGGGGGTCCCGGGGAGCTGTTTTTT.

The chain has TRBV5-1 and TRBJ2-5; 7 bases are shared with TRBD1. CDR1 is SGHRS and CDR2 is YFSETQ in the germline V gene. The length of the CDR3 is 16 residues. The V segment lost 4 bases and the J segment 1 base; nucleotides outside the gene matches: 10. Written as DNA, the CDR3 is TGCGCCAGCAGCCTTCTAGGGACAGTCCTCCAAGAGACCCAGTACTTC. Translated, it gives CASSLLGTVLQETQYF. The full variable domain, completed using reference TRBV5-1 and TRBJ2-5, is KAGVTQTPRYLIKTRGQQVTLSCSPISGHRSVSWYQQTPGQGLQFLFEYFSETQRNKGNFPGRFSGRQFSNSRSEMNVSTLELGDSALYLCASSLLGTVLQETQYFGPGTRLLVL.

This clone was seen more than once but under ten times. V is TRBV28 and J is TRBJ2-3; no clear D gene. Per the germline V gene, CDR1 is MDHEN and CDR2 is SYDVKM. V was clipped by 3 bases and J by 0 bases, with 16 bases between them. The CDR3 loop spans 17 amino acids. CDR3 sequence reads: CASSFPPFKTSTDTQYF. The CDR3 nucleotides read TGTGCCAGCAGTTTCCCCCCGTTTAAGACTAGCACAGATACGCAGTATTTT. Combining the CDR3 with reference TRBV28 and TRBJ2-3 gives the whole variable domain DVKVTQSSRYLVKRTGEKVFLECVQDMDHENMFWYRQDPGLGLRLIYFSYDVKMKEKGDIPEGYSVSREKKERFSLILESASTNQTSMYLCASSFPPFKTSTDTQYFGPGTRLTVL.

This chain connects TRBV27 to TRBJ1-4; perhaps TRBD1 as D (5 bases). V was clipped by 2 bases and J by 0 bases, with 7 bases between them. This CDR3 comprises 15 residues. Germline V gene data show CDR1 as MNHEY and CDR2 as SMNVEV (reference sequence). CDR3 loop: CASSLGGATNEKLFF. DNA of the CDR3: TGTGCCAGCAGTTTAGGAGGGGCAACTAATGAAAAACTGTTTTTT.

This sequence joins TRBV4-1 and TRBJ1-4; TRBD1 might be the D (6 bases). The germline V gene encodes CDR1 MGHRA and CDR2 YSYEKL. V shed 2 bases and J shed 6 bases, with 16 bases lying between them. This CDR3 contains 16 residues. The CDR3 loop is CASSQREQGLYEKLFF. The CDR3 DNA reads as TGCGCCAGCAGCCAAAGGGAACAGGGTCTCTATGAAAAACTGTTTTTT.

Here the CDR3 DNA reads TGTGCCATCAGTGAGTCGGGCGGGGGGGGCAATGAGCAGTTCTTC. This translates into CAISESGGGGNEQFF. The rearrangement joins TRBV10-3 to TRBJ2-1, with TRBD2 identical over 9 bases. The CDR3 contains 15 residues. Germline loops: CDR1 ENHRY, CDR2 SYGVKD. V shed 0 bases, J shed 6 bases, and the junction held 3 bases outside the gene matches.

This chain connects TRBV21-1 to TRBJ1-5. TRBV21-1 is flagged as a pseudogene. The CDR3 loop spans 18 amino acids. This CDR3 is CASSKRSLPGFKNQPQHF. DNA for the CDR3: TGTGCCAGCAGCAAACGCAGCTTACCGGGGTTCAAAAATCAGCCCCAGCATTTT.

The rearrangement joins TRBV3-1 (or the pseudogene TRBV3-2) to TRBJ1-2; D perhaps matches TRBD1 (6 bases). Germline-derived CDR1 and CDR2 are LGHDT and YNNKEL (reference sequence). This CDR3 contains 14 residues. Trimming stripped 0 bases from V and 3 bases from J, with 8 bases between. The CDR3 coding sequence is TGTGCCAGCAGCCAAGAAACAGGGCACTATGGCTACACCTTC. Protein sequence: CASSQETGHYGYTF.

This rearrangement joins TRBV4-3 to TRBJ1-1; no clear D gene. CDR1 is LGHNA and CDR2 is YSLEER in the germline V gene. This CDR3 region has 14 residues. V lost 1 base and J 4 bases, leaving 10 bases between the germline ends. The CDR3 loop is CASSQVTETTEAFF. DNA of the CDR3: TGCGCCAGCAGCCAAGTTACGGAGACCACTGAAGCTTTCTTT.

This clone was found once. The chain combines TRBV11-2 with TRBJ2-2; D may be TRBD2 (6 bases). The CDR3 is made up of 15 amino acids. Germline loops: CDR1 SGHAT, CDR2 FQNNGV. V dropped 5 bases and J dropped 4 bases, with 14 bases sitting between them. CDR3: CASSPGLSTTGELFF. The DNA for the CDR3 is TGTGCCAGCAGCCCGGGACTCTCGACCACCGGGGAGCTGTTTTTT.

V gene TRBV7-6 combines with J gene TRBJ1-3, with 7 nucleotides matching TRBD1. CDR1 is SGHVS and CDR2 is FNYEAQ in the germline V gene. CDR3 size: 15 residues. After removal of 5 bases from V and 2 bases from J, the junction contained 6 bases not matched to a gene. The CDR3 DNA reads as TGTGCCAGCAGCCAACAGGGGTCCACTGGAAACACCATATATTTT. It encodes CASSQQGSTGNTIYF.

Written as DNA, the CDR3 is TGTGCCAGCAGCAACGGGAGAGAGCAGTACTTC. Protein sequence: CASSNGREQYF. V and J are TRBV12-3 or TRBV12-4 and TRBJ2-7; a possible D gene is TRBD2 (6 bases). The CDR3 is 11 amino acids. The V and J ends lost 6 bases and 7 bases respectively, with 10 bases between them.

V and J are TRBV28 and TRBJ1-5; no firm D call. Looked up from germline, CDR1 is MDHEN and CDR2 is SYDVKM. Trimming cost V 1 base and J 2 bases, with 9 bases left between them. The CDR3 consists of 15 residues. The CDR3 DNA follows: TGTGCCAGCAGTTTATCCGGGGTTCGCAATCAGCCCCAGCATTTT. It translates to CASSLSGVRNQPQHF.

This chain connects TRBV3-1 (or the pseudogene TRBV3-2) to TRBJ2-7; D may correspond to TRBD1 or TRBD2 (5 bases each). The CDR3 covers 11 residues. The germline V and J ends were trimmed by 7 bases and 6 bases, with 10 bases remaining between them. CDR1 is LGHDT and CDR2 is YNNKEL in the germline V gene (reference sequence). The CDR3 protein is CASTQGAEQYF. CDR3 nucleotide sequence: TGTGCCAGCACCCAGGGAGCCGAGCAGTACTTC.

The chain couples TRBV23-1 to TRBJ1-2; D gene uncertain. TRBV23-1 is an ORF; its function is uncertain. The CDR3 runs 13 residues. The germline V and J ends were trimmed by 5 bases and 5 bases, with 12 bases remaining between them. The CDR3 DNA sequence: TGCGCCAGCAGTTTAGACACCGGATATGGCTACACCTTC. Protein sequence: CASSLDTGYGYTF.

The CDR3 sequence is CASSKIREAGELFF. CDR3 nucleotide sequence: TGTGCCAGCAGCAAAATCAGGGAAGCCGGGGAGCTGTTTTTT. V usage is TRBV9 and J usage is TRBJ2-2; perhaps TRBD1 as D (5 bases). Germline V gives CDR1 SGDLS, CDR2 YYNGEE. Deletions cut 4 bases from V and 6 bases from J, with 13 bases between. The CDR3 is 14 residues long.

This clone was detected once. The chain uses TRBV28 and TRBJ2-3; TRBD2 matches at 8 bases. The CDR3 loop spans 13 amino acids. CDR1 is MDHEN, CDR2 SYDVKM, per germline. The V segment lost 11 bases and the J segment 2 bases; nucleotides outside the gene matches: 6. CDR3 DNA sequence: TGTGCCGGTGCGGGGGGCCCCACAGATACGCAGTATTTT. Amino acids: CAGAGGPTDTQYF.

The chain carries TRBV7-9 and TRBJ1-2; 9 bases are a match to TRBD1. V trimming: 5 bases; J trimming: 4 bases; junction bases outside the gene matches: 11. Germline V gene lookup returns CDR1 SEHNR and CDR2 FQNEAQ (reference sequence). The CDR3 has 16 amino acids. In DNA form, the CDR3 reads TGTGCCAGCAGCCACTCGGGACAGGGCCTCCGCTATGGCTACACCTTC. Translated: CASSHSGQGLRYGYTF. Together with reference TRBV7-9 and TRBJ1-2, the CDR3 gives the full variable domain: DTGVSQNPRHKITKRGQNVTFRCDPISEHNRLYWYRQTLGQGPEFLTYFQNEAQLEKSRLLSDRFSAERPKGSFSTLEIQRTEQGDSAMYLCASSHSGQGLRYGYTFGSGTRLTVV.

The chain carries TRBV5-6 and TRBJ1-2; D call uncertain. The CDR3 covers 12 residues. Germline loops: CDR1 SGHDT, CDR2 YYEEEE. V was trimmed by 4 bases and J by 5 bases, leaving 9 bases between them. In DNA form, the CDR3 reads TGTGCCAGCAGCCGAACAGAATATGGCTACACCTTC. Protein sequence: CASSRTEYGYTF. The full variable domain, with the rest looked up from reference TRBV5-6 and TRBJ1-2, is DAGVTQSPTHLIKTRGQQVTLRCSPKSGHDTVSWYQQALGQGPQFIFQYYEEEERQRGNFPDRFSGHQFPNYSSELNVNALLLGDSALYLCASSRTEYGYTFGSGTRLTVV.

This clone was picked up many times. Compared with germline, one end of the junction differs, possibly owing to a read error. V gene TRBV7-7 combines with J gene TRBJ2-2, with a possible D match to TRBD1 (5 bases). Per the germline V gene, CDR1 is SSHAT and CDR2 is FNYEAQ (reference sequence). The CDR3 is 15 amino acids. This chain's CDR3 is CASSPDGASTGELFF. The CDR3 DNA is TGTGCTAGCAGCCCCGATGGGGCATCCACCGGGGAGCTGTTTTTT. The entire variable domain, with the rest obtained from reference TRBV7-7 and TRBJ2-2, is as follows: GAGVSQSPRYKVTKRGQDVTLRCDPISSHATLYWYQQALGQGPEFLTYFNYEAQPDKSGLPSDRFSAERPEGSISTLTIQRTEQRDSAMYRCASSPDGASTGELFFGEGSRLTVL.

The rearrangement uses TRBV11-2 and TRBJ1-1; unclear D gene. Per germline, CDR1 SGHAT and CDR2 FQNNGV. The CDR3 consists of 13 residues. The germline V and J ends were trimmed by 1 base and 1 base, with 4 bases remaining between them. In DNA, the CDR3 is TGTGCCAGCAGCTTAGGGCCGAACACTGAAGCTTTCTTT. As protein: CASSLGPNTEAFF.

This CDR3 reads CASSQDRGLNTEAFF. CDR3 nucleotide sequence: TGTGCCAGCAGCCAAGACAGGGGCTTGAACACTGAAGCTTTCTTT. The J gene is TRBJ1-1, the V gene TRBV4-2; a possible D gene is TRBD1 (6 bases). Germline V gene lookup returns CDR1 LGHNA and CDR2 YNFKEQ. This CDR3 contains 15 residues. V lost 0 bases and J 0 bases, leaving 8 bases between the germline ends.

Here the CDR3 DNA reads TGTGCCAGCAGCCTCGGGGGTCATAATTCACCCCTCCACTTT. Amino acids: CASSLGGHNSPLHF. V and J are TRBV11-1 and TRBJ1-6; a possible D gene is TRBD1 (5 bases). The CDR3 sequence is 14 residues long. V shed 5 bases and J shed 5 bases, with 10 bases lying between them. Per germline, CDR1 SGHAT and CDR2 FQDESV (reference sequence).

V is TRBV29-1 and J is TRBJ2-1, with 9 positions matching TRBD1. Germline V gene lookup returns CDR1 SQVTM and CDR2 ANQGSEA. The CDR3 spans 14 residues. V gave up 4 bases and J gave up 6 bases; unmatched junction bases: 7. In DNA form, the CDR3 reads TGCAGCGTTGGCCGGGACAGGGATTTCAATGAGCAGTTCTTC. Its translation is CSVGRDRDFNEQFF.

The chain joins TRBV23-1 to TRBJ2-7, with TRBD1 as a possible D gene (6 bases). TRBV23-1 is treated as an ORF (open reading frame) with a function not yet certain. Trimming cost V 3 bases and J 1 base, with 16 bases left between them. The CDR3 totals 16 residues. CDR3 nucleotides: TGCGCCAGCAGTCAGGCCGGGACACCGGGGTCCTACGAGCAGTACTTC. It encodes CASSQAGTPGSYEQYF.

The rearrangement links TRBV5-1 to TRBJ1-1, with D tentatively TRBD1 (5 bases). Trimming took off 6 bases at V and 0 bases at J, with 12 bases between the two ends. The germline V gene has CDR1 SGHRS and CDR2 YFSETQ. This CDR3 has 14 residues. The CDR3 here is CASNHPGLNTEAFF. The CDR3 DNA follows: TGCGCCAGCAATCATCCAGGGCTGAACACTGAAGCTTTCTTT.

The CDR3 protein is CASSMYRDPLNIQYF. The DNA for the CDR3 is TGTGCCAGTAGTATGTATCGGGATCCCTTGAACATTCAGTACTTC. The chain employs TRBV19 and TRBJ2-4, with a possible D match to TRBD2 (5 bases). Trimming shortened V by 3 bases and J by 7 bases, and 16 bases separated the two germline ends. This CDR3 is built from 15 residues. Germline CDR1 reads LNHDA; CDR2 reads SQIVND (reference sequence). The whole variable domain, remainder taken from reference TRBV19 and TRBJ2-4, is DGGITQSPKYLFRKEGQNVTLSCEQNLNHDAMYWYRQDPGQGLRLIYYSQIVNDFQKGDIAEGYSVSREKKESFPLTVTSAQKNPTAFYLCASSMYRDPLNIQYFGAGTRLSVL.